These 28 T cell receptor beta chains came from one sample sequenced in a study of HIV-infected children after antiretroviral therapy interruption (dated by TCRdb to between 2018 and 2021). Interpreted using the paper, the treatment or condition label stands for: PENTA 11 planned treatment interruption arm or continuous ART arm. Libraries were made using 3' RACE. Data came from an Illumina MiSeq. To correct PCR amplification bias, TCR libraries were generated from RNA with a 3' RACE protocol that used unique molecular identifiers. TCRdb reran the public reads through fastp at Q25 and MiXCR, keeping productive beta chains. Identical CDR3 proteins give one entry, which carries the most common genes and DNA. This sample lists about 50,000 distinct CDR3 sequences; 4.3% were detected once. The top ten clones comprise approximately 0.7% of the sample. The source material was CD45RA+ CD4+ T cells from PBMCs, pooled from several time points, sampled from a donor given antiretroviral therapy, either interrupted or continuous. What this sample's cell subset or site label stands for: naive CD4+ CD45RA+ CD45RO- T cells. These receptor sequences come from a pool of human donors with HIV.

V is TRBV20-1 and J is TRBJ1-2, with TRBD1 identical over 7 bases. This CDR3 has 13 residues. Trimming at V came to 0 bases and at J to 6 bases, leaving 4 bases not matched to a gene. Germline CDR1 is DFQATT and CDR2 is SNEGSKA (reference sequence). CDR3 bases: TGCAGTGCTAGAGACAGGGGGGCGGATGGCTACACCTTC. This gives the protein CSARDRGADGYTF.

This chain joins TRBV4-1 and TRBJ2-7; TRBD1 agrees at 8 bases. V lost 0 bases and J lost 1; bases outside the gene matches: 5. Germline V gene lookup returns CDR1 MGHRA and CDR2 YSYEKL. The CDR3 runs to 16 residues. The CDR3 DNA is TGCGCCAGCAGCCAAGAACCGGGACAGGATTCCTACGAGCAGTACTTC. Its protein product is CASSQEPGQDSYEQYF.

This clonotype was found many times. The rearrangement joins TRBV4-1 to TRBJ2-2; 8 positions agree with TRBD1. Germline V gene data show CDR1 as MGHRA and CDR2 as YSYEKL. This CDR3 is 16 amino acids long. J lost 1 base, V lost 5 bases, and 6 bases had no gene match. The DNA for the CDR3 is TGCGCCAGCAGCTCAGCCGGGACAGGGAACACCGGGGAGCTGTTTTTT. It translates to CASSSAGTGNTGELFF.

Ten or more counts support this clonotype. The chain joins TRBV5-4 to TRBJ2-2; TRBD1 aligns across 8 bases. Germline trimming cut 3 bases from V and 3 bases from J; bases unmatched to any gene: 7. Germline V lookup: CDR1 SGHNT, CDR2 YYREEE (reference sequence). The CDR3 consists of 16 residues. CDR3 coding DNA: TGTGCCAGCAGCTCCGCAGGACAGGGTCACACCGGGGAGCTGTTTTTT. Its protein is CASSSAGQGHTGELFF.

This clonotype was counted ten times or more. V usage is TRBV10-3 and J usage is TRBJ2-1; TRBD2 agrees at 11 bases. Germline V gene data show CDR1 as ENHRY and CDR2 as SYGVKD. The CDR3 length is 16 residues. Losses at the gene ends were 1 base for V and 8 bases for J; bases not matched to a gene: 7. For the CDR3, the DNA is TGTGCCATCAGTGAGTACGAGACTAGCGGGGTCTATGAGCAGTTCTTC. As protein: CAISEYETSGVYEQFF.

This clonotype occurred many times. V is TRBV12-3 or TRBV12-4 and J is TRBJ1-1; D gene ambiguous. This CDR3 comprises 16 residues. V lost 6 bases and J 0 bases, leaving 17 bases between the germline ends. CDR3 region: CASSPRAPPMNTEAFF. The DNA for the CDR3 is TGTGCCAGCAGCCCGCGGGCCCCGCCGATGAACACTGAAGCTTTCTTT.

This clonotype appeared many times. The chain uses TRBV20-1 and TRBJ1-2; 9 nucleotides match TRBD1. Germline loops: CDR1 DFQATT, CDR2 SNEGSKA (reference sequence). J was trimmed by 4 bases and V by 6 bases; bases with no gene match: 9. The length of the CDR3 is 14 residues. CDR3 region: CSANNRGHGYGYTF. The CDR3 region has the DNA TGCAGTGCGAATAACAGGGGGCACGGCTATGGCTACACCTTC.

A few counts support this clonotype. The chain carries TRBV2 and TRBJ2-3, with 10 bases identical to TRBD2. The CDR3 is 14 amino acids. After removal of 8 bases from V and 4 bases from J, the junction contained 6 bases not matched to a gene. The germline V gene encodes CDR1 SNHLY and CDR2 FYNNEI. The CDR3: CASPGLASPDTQYF. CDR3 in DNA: TGTGCCAGCCCGGGACTAGCGTCTCCAGATACGCAGTATTTT.

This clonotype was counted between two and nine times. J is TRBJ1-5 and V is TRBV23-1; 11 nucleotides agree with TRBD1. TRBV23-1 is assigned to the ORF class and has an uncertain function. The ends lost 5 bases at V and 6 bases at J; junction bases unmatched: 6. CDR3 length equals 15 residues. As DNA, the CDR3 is TGCGCCAGCAGTGACGGGACAGGGGGGGGTCAGCCCCAGCATTTT. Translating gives CASSDGTGGGQPQHF.

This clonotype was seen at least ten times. This chain's CDR3 is CASSQDHGTDTQYF. In nucleotides, the CDR3 is TGCGCCAGCAGCCAAGACCACGGCACAGATACGCAGTATTTT. The chain couples TRBV4-1 to TRBJ2-3; no clear D gene. Germline values: CDR1 MGHRA, CDR2 YSYEKL. Between the trimmed V and J ends, which lost 0 bases and 1 base, there was a span of 5 bases. This CDR3 comprises 14 residues.

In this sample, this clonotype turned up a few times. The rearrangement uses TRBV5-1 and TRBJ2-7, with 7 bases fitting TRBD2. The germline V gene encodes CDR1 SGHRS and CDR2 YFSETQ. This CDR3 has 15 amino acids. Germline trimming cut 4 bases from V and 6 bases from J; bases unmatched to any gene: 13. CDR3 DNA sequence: TGCGCCAGCAGCGAGAATCTGGGAGGGTCCGCCGAGCAGTACTTC. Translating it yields CASSENLGGSAEQYF.

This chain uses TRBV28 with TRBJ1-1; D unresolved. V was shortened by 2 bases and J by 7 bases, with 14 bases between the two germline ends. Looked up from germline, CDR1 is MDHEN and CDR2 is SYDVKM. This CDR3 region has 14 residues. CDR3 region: CASSLERGRNEAFF. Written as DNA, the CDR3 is TGTGCCAGCAGTTTAGAAAGAGGGCGAAATGAAGCTTTCTTT.

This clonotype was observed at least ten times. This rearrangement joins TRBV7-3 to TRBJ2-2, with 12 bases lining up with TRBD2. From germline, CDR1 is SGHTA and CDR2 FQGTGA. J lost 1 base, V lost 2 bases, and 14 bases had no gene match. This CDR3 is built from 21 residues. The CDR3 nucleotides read TGTGCCAGCAGCTTATCGTCCACCCTAGCGGGGGGGCCAGGGAACACCGGGGAGCTGTTTTTT. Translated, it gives CASSLSSTLAGGPGNTGELFF.

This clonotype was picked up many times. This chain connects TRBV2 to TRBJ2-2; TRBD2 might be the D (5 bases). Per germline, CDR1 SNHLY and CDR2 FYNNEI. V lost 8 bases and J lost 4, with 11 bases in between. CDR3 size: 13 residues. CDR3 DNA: TGTGCCAGCTCCCTCCGGGGCACCGGGGAGCTGTTTTTT. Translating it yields CASSLRGTGELFF.

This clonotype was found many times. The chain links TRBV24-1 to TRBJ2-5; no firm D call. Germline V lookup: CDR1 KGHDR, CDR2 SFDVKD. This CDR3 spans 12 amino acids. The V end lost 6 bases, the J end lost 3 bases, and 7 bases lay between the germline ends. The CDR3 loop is CATSQSEETQYF. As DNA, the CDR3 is TGTGCCACCAGTCAATCAGAAGAGACCCAGTACTTC.

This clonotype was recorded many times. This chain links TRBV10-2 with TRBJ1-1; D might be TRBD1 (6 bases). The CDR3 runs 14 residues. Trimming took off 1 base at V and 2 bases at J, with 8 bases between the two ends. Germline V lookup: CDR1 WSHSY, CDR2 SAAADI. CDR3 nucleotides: TGCGCCAGCAGTGAGTGGGGGCACAACACTGAAGCTTTCTTT. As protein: CASSEWGHNTEAFF.

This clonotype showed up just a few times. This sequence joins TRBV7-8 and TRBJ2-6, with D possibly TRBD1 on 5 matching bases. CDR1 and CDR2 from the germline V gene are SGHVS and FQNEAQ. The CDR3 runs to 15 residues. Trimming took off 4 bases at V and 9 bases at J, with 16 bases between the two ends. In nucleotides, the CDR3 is TGTGCCAGCAGCTGGACATCAGGGTGGGGCAACGTCCTGACTTTC. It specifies CASSWTSGWGNVLTF.

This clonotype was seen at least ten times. CDR3 DNA: TGTGCCAGTGGGTTTGGGGCTACGTATGGAGGCTACACCTTC. Encoded protein: CASGFGATYGGYTF. The chain is built from TRBV28 and TRBJ1-2; maybe TRBD1 (5 bases). CDR3 length: 14 residues. Trimming shortened V by 9 bases and J by 8 bases, and 22 bases separated the two germline ends. Per the germline V gene, CDR1 is MDHEN and CDR2 is SYDVKM.

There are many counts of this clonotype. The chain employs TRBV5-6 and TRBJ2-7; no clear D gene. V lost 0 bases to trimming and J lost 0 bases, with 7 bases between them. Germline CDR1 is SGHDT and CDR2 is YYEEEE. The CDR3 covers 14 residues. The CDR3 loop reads CASSLGHFSYEQYF. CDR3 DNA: TGTGCCAGCAGCTTGGGGCACTTCTCCTACGAGCAGTACTTC.

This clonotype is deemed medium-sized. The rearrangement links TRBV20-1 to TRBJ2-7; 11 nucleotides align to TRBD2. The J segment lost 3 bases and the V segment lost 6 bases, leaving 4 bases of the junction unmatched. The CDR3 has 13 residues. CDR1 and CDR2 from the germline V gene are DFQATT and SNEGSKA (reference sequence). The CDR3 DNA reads TGCAGTGCGCGACTAGCGGGGATCTACGAGCAGTACTTC. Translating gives CSARLAGIYEQYF.

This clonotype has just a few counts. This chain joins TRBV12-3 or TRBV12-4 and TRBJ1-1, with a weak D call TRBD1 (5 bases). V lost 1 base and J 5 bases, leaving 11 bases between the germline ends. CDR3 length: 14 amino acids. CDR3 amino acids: CASSLDGGGTEAFF. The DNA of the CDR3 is TGTGCCAGCAGTTTAGACGGTGGGGGGACTGAAGCTTTCTTT.

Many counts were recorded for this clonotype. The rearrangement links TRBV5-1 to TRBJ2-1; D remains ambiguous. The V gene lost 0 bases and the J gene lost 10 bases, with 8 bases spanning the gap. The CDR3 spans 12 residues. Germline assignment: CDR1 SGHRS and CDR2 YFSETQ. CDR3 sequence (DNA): TGCGCCAGCAGCTTGGGGGTAAACGAGCAGTTCTTC. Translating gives CASSLGVNEQFF.

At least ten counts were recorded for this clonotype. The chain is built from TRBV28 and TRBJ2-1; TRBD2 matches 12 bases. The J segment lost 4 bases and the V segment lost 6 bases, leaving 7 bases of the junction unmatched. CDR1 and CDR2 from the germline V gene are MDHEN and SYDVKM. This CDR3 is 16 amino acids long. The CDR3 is CASSLLTSGGYNEQFF. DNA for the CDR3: TGTGCCAGCAGCCTCCTAACTAGCGGGGGGTACAATGAGCAGTTCTTC.

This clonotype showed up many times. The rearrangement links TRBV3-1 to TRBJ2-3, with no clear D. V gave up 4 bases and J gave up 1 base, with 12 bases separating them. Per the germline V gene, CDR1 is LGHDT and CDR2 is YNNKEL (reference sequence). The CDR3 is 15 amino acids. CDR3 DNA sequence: TGTGCCAGCAGCCTCTTAAACTCCCGCACAGATACGCAGTATTTT. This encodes CASSLLNSRTDTQYF.

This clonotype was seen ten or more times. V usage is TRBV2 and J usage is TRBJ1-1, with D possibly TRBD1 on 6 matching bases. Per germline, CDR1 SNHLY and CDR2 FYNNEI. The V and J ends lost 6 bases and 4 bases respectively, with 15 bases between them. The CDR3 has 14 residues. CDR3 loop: CASSLKGGGTEAFF. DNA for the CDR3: TGTGCCAGCAGCCTTAAGGGGGGCGGCACTGAAGCTTTCTTT.

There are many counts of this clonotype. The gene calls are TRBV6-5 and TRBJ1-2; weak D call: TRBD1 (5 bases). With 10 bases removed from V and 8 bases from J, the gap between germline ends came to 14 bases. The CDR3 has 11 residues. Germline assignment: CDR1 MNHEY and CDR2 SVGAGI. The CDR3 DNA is TGTGCCACCACCGGGGGGTACGGCTACACCTTC. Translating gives CATTGGYGYTF.

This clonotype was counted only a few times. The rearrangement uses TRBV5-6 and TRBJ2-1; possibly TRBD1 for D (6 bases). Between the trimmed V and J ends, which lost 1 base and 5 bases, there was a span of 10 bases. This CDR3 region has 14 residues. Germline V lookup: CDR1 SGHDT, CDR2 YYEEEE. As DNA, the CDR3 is TGTGCCAGCAGCTTGATGACAGGAGACAATGAGCAGTTCTTC. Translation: CASSLMTGDNEQFF.

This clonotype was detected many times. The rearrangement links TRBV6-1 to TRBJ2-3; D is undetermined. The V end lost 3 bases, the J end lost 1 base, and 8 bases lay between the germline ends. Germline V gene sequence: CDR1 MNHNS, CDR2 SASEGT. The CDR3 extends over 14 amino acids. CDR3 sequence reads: CASSDRRGTDTQYF. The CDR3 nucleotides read TGTGCCAGCAGTGATCGTAGGGGCACAGATACGCAGTATTTT.